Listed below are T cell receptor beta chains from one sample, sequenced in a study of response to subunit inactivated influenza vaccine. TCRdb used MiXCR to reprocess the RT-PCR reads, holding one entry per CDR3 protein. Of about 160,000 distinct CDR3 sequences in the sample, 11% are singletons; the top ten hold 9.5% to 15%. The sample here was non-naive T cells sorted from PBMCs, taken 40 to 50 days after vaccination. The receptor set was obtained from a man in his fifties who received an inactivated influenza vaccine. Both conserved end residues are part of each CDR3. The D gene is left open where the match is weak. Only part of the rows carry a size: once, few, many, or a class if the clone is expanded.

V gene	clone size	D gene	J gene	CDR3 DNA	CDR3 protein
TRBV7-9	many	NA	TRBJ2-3	TGTGCCAGCAGCTACACGGGAGTTGGCACAGATACGCAGTATTTT	CASSYTGVGTDTQYF
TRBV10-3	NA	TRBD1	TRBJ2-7	TGTGCCACTCTGGACAGGGCCACTCTGGGATACGAGCAGTACTTC	CATLDRATLGYEQYF
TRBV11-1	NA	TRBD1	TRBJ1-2	TGTGCCAGCAGCTACCAGACAGGGTCGGATGGCTACACCTTC	CASSYQTGSDGYTF
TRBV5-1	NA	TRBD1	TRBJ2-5	TGCGCCAGCACCGCCGGGACAGGGAAAGAGACCCAGTACTTC	CASTAGTGKETQYF
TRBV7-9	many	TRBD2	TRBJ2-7	TGTGCCAGCAGCTTATCACTAGCGGGAGCGGTGGACGAGCAGTACTTC	CASSLSLAGAVDEQYF
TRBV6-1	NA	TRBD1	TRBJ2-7	TGTGCCAGCACCAAGGGAGCAGGGGGCTACGAGCAGTACTTC	CASTKGAGGYEQYF
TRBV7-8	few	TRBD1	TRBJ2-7	TGTGCCAGCAGCCGACCCGGACAGGGGAACTACGAGCAGTACTTC	CASSRPGQGNYEQYF
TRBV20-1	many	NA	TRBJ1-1	TGCAGTGCGAGACAAGTGAACACTGAAGCTTTCTTT	CSARQVNTEAFF
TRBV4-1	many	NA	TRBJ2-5	TGCGCCAGCAGCCAAGTTGGTCTCGGGTTTGCTCGCTTAGGGCAAGAGACCCAGTACTTC	CASSQVGLGFARLGQETQYF
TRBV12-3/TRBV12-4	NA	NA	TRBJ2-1	TGTGCCAGCAGTTTAGTGCCTCCGAATGAGCAGTTCTTC	CASSLVPPNEQFF
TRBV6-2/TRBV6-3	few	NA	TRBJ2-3	TGTGCCAGCAGCGAACACACAGATACGCAGTATTTT	CASSEHTDTQYF
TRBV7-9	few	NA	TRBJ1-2	TGTGCCAGCAGCTTTTTATCGGACAGCTATGGCTACACCTTC	CASSFLSDSYGYTF
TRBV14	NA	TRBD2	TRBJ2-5	TGTGCCAGCAGCCTTCTCCGCGGGAGGGAGGAGACCCAGTACTTC	CASSLLRGREETQYF
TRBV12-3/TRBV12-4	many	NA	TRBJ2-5	TGTGCCAGCAGTTTTCTCCAAGAGACCCAGTACTTC	CASSFLQETQYF
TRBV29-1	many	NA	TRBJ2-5	TGCAGCGTTGAACCTGGGAGTTATGGGACCCAGTACTTC	CSVEPGSYGTQYF
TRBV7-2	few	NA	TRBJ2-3	TGTGCCAGCAGCAAGGACGGAACAGATACGCAGTATTTT	CASSKDGTDTQYF
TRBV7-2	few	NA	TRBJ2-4	TGTGCCAGCAGCCCGCGGGACACTTTCCTCGCCAAAAACATTCAGTACTTC	CASSPRDTFLAKNIQYF
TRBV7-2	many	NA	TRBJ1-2	TGTGCCAGCAGCTTACGGGGGGCACTTCAAGGCTACACCTTC	CASSLRGALQGYTF
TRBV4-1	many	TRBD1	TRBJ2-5	TGCGCCAGCAGCCAAGATGGGCCCACAGGGGCGGAAGAGACCCAGTACTTC	CASSQDGPTGAEETQYF
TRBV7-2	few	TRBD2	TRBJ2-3	TGTGCCAGCAGCATCACTAGCGGGGGGGGGACAGATACGCAGTATTTT	CASSITSGGGTDTQYF
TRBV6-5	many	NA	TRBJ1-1	TGTGCCAGCAGGCGCCTTCGGTCTGAAGCTTTCTTT	CASRRLRSEAFF
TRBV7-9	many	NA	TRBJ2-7	TGTGCCAGCAGCTTAGGCGGGGTTGGCACCTACGAGCAGTACTTC	CASSLGGVGTYEQYF
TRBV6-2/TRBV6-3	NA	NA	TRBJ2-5	TGTGCCAGCAGTTACTCGGGCTACTCCCCTAACTTGTACTTC	CASSYSGYSPNLYF
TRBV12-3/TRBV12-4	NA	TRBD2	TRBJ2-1	TGTGCCAGCATCAAGTCCGGGACTACCTACAATGAGCAGTTCTTC	CASIKSGTTYNEQFF
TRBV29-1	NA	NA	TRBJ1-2	TGCAGCGTTACCTGGGGGGGAGGCTATGGCTACACCTTC	CSVTWGGGYGYTF
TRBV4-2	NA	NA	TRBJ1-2	TGTGCCAGCAGCCTTTTCAGGGAGTCTAACTATGGCTACACCTTC	CASSLFRESNYGYTF
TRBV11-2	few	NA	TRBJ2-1	TGTGCCAGCAGCTTAGAGCAGGGGCTTATACTCAATGAGCAGTTCTTC	CASSLEQGLILNEQFF
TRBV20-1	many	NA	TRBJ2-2	TGCAGTGCTAGCGGCCGGAACACCGGGGAGCTGTTTTTT	CSASGRNTGELFF
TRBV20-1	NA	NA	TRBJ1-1	TGCAGTGCTAGAGTGGCGGGGAACACTGAAGCTTTCTTT	CSARVAGNTEAFF